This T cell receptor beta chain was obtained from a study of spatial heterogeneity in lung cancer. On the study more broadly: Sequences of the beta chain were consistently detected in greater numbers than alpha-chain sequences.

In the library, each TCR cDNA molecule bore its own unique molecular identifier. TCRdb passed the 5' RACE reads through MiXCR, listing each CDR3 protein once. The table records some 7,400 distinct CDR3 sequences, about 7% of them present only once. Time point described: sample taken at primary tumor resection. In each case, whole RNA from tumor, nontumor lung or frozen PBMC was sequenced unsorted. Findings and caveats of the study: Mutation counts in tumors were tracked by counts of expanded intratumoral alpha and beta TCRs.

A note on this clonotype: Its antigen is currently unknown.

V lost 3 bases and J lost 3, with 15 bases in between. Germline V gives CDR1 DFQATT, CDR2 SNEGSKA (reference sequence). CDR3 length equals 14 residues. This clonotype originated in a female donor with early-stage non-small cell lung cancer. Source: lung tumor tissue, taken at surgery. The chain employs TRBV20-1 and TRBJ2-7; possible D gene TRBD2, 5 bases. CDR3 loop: CSARSQRRLYEQYF. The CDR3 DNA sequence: TGCAGTGCTAGGTCCCAGCGGAGACTCTACGAGCAGTACTTC.